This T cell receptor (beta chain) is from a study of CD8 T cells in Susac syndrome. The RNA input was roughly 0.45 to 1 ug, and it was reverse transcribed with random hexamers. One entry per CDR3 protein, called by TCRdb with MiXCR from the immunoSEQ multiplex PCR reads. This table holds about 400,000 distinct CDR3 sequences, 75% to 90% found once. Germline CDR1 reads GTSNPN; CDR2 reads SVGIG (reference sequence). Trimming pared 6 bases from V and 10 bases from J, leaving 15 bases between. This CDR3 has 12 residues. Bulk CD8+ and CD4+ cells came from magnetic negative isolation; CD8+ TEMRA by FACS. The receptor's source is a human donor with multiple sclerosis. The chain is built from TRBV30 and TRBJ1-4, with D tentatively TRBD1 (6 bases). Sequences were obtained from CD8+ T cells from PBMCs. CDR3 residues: CACRTGMGKLFF. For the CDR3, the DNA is TGTGCCTGCAGAACAGGGATGGGAAAACTGTTTTTT.